These 16 T cell receptor beta chains were sequenced from one sample in a study of blood T cell repertoires in COVID-19. TCRdb's copy holds only in-frame clones and misses some; the assay was immunoSEQ multiplex PCR. The table lists over 200,000 clones, around 80% of them singletons. The sequenced sample was peripheral blood. The receptors were sampled from an older man with acute or convalescent COVID-19.

The table lists this clone with a count of one. The chain has TRBV28 and TRBJ1-3, with D tentatively TRBD1 (6 bases). Trimming removed 8 bases from V and 2 bases from J, with 10 bases in between. This CDR3 spans 13 amino acids. The germline V gene encodes CDR1 MDHEN and CDR2 SYDVKM. Written as DNA, the CDR3 is TGTGCCAGCCGACGGACAGCTGGAAACACCATATATTTT. This codes for CASRRTAGNTIYF.

The table lists this clone with a count of one. The chain uses TRBV4-2 and TRBJ2-5; no clear D gene. Trimming cost V 3 bases and J 9 bases, with 20 bases left between them. This CDR3 contains 15 residues. From germline, CDR1 is LGHNA and CDR2 YNFKEQ. This CDR3 reads CASSHQGERAVAQYF. As DNA, the CDR3 is TGTGCCAGCAGCCATCAAGGCGAGCGCGCCGTGGCCCAGTACTTC.

V usage is TRBV7-8 and J usage is TRBJ2-1, with D maybe TRBD1 (5 bases). This CDR3 comprises 13 residues. Germline V lookup: CDR1 SGHVS, CDR2 FQNEAQ. Trimming left V 4 bases short and J 3 bases short, with 7 bases between. The CDR3: CASSSGFYNEQFF. The CDR3 nucleotides read TGTGCCAGCAGCTCAGGGTTCTACAATGAGCAGTTCTTC.

The chain carries TRBV30 and TRBJ1-1, with D hard to call. The CDR3 runs 13 residues. Germline V lookup: CDR1 GTSNPN, CDR2 SVGIG (reference sequence). V dropped 2 bases and J dropped 7 bases, with 14 bases sitting between them. CDR3 sequence (DNA): TGTGCCTGGAGTCAGGACCCCCGGGATGAAGCTTTCTTT. Encoded protein: CAWSQDPRDEAFF. Together with reference TRBV30 and TRBJ1-1, the CDR3 gives the full variable domain: SQTIHQWPATLVQPVGSPLSLECTVEGTSNPNLYWYRQAAGRGLQLLFYSVGIGQISSEVPQNLSASRPQDRQFILSSKKLLLSDSGFYLCAWSQDPRDEAFFGQGTRLTVV.

This chain uses TRBV19 with TRBJ1-4; possible D gene TRBD1, 6 bases. CDR3 size: 15 residues. The V end lost 5 bases, the J end lost 5 bases, and 15 bases lay between the germline ends. Germline CDR1 LNHDA, CDR2 SQIVND (reference sequence). The CDR3 nucleotides read TGTGCCAGTAGTCGTGGACGGGACATGAATGAAAAACTGTTTTTT. Its translation is CASSRGRDMNEKLFF.

The chain combines TRBV27 with TRBJ2-3, with D maybe TRBD2 (6 bases). V shed 5 bases and J shed 2 bases, with 26 bases lying between them. Germline values: CDR1 MNHEY, CDR2 SMNVEV (reference sequence). The CDR3 runs 19 residues. This chain's CDR3 is CASSPRRLGLLRLTDTQYF. The CDR3 DNA sequence: TGTGCCAGCAGTCCGCGGCGCTTGGGACTCCTACGACTCACAGATACGCAGTATTTT.

This chain uses TRBV6-5 with TRBJ1-4, with a possible D match to TRBD1 (6 bases). The CDR3 length is 15 residues. Trimming left V 2 bases short and J 5 bases short, with 12 bases between. Germline loops: CDR1 MNHEY, CDR2 SVGAGI. CDR3: CASSYAQGNNEKLFF. As DNA, the CDR3 is TGTGCCAGCAGTTACGCACAGGGAAACAATGAAAAACTGTTTTTT.

The chain links TRBV10-3 to TRBJ2-2; 8 bases fit TRBD2. Trimming cost V 6 bases and J 1 base; bases outside gene matches: 4. Looked up from germline, CDR1 is ENHRY and CDR2 is SYGVKD. The CDR3 totals 15 residues. The CDR3 sequence is CAIRRGAGNTGELFF. In nucleotides, the CDR3 is TGTGCCATCAGGCGGGGGGCCGGGAACACCGGGGAGCTGTTTTTT.

This clone was detected once. The chain links TRBV18 to TRBJ2-2, with D possibly TRBD1 on 6 matching bases. This CDR3 comprises 14 residues. Germline CDR1 KGHSH, CDR2 LQKENI. V lost 6 bases, J lost 7 bases, and 15 bases lay in between. The CDR3 sequence: CASSFTGKNGELFF. CDR3 nucleotide sequence: TGTGCCAGCTCGTTCACAGGGAAAAACGGGGAGCTGTTTTTT. Complete variable domain (other parts from reference TRBV18 and TRBJ2-2): NAGVMQNPRHLVRRRGQEARLRCSPMKGHSHVYWYRQLPEEGLKFMVYLQKENIIDESGMPKERFSAEFPKEGPSILRIQQVVRGDSAAYFCASSFTGKNGELFFGEGSRLTVL.

The V call is TRBV9, the J call TRBJ2-1, with TRBD1 matching over 9 bases. The CDR3 has 18 residues. J was trimmed by 0 bases and V by 1 base; bases with no gene match: 8. Germline loops: CDR1 SGDLS, CDR2 YYNGEE. The CDR3 DNA sequence: TGTGCCAGCAGCGTAAGAGCCGGGACAGGGAGCTCCTACAATGAGCAGTTCTTC. This codes for CASSVRAGTGSSYNEQFF.

J is TRBJ2-3 and V is TRBV24-1; 7 positions match TRBD2. The ends lost 5 bases at V and 4 bases at J; junction bases unmatched: 2. This CDR3 spans 13 amino acids. CDR1 is KGHDR and CDR2 is SFDVKD in the germline V gene. This CDR3 reads CATSAGGSDTQYF. CDR3 nucleotides: TGTGCCACCAGTGCGGGGGGTTCAGATACGCAGTATTTT.

This clone turned up a few times. The CDR3 protein is CASRSFGTPNQPQHF. The CDR3 DNA reads as TGTGCCAGCAGATCTTTCGGGACACCCAATCAGCCCCAGCATTTT. The chain employs TRBV6-5 and TRBJ1-5; maybe TRBD1 (6 bases). Deletions cut 6 bases from V and 3 bases from J, with 15 bases between. This CDR3 spans 15 amino acids. Germline V gene lookup returns CDR1 MNHEY and CDR2 SVGAGI.

The J gene is TRBJ1-5, the V gene TRBV7-2; D ambiguous. Germline V gene sequence: CDR1 SGHTA, CDR2 FQGNSA. The V end was cut by 5 bases, the J end by 6 bases, with 11 bases between. CDR3 length equals 13 residues. CDR3 nucleotides: TGTGCCAGCAGCCCCGATCGGGGTCAGCCCCAGCATTTT. Translated, it gives CASSPDRGQPQHF. Variable domain in full (rest from reference TRBV7-2 and TRBJ1-5): GAGVSQSPSNKVTEKGKDVELRCDPISGHTALYWYRQSLGQGLEFLIYFQGNSAPDKSGLPSDRFSAERTGGSVSTLTIQRTQQEDSAVYLCASSPDRGQPQHFGDGTRLSIL.

This clone showed up just once. J is TRBJ2-3 and V is TRBV5-1; 9 bases are shared with TRBD2. The CDR3 has 17 amino acids. The germline V gene has CDR1 SGHRS and CDR2 YFSETQ. V lost 4 bases and J lost 3; bases outside the gene matches: 12. Written as DNA, the CDR3 is TGCGCCAGCAGCCCGGAACTAGCGGGCACGGTGACAGATACGCAGTATTTT. Translation: CASSPELAGTVTDTQYF.

The V call is TRBV5-6, the J call TRBJ2-7, with 9 bases aligning to TRBD1. CDR1 and CDR2 (germline): SGHDT, YYEEEE. J gave up 2 bases and V 4 bases, and 10 bases lay outside the gene matches. This CDR3 is built from 16 residues. CDR3 coding DNA: TGTGCCAGCAGCCAGCTCAGGGGGACAGGGACCTACGAGCAGTACTTC. This sequence encodes CASSQLRGTGTYEQYF.

The chain couples TRBV2 to TRBJ1-4; D is uncertain. The V gene's germline CDR1 is SNHLY and CDR2 FYNNEI. The CDR3 totals 15 residues. Trimming took off 2 bases at V and 0 bases at J, with 7 bases between the two ends. The chain's CDR3 is CASSESRATNEKLFF. DNA for the CDR3: TGTGCCAGCAGTGAAAGCCGTGCAACTAATGAAAAACTGTTTTTT.